This TCR beta chain was retrieved from a study of blood T cell repertoires in COVID-19. In the study overall: Sites across the United States, Italy and Spain contributed samples from acute and convalescent COVID-19. The cDNA or gDNA used as material had been derived from T cells, B-cell-depleted T cells, or PBMCs.

Original processing methods: Reference gene primer amplification gave nucleated cell count estimates. Data came from immunoSEQ multiplex PCR; TCRdb stores just in-frame clones and leaves some out. V, J and clone size derive from that table, while D and trimming were established from the DNA sequence. The data show about 300,000 clones, roughly 83% seen once. This CDR3 is 17 amino acids long. With 5 bases clipped from V and 2 bases from J, the junction kept 11 bases outside the gene matches. The V gene's germline CDR1 is SGHTA and CDR2 FQGNSA. What was sequenced was peripheral blood. The chain combines TRBV7-2 with TRBJ2-7, with TRBD2 matching 11 bases. This TCR derives from a woman in her forties or fifties with acute or convalescent COVID-19. The CDR3 spells CASSLSSGLAGAYEQYF. In DNA form, the CDR3 reads TGTGCCAGCAGCCTATCATCTGGACTAGCGGGTGCCTACGAGCAGTACTTC.